The rows below give T cell receptor beta chains drawn from one sample of a study of T cells in Graves' hyperthyroidism and ophthalmopathy. MiXCR, applied by TCRdb to the multiplex PCR reads, yields one record per CDR3 protein. The sample comprises fewer than 350,000 distinct CDR3 sequences, 18% of which are singletons, and under 55% rests with the top ten. The sequenced sample was blood. The source of these receptors is a woman aged 50 to 60 with Graves' hyperthyroidism. Both conserved end residues are part of each CDR3. D genes are given only for firm matches. Only part of the rows carry a size: once, few, many, or a class if the clone is expanded.

V gene	clone size	D gene	J gene	CDR3 protein
TRBV20-1	once	.	TRBJ2-3	CSARADKLGSTDTQYF
TRBV15	many	.	TRBJ2-3	CATSRDRGGVTQYF
TRBV11-2	many	.	TRBJ1-5	CASSPRAGLNQPQHF
TRBV6-1	.	TRBD1	TRBJ1-5	CASWTGQFNQPQHF
TRBV20-1	many	.	TRBJ1-6	CSARGSPGHPGSPLHF
TRBV9	.	.	TRBJ2-3	CASSVVDGTDTQYF
TRBV7-8	many	.	TRBJ2-3	CASSPTTTDTQYF
TRBV20-1	many	TRBD2	TRBJ2-7	CSGGGAATYEQYF
TRBV10-3	many	.	TRBJ1-1	CAIRGPAREDTEAFF
TRBV7-9	many	TRBD2	TRBJ2-3	CASSALAGGPSDTQYF
TRBV13	once	TRBD1	TRBJ2-7	CASSSWTGAPQGEQYF
TRBV2	few	.	TRBJ2-3	CASRGPNTDTQYF
TRBV6-1	.	TRBD1	TRBJ2-1	CASRTLLVDPDRGNEQFF
TRBV6-2/TRBV6-3	.	.	TRBJ1-2	CASSYSTNYGYTF
TRBV5-1	many	.	TRBJ2-5	CASSLAARVETQYF
TRBV7-3	many	TRBD2	TRBJ2-3	CASSLTAGGPPGTDTQYF
TRBV19	few	.	TRBJ2-1	CASSITAWLTHEQFF
TRBV5-5	.	TRBD1	TRBJ1-2	CASSQDFVRGDGYTF
TRBV5-1	.	.	TRBJ2-7	CASSPRGTSYEQYF
TRBV12-3/TRBV12-4	.	TRBD2	TRBJ2-1	CASRSASGGALFF
TRBV20-1	.	.	TRBJ2-5	CSAKETGQSQETQYF
TRBV9	.	.	TRBJ2-4	CASSADTGFKNIQYF
TRBV6-1	few	TRBD1	TRBJ1-5	CASRPGTVAQPQHF
TRBV6-1	few	.	TRBJ1-6	CACSAGQSTSYNSPLHF
TRBV9	.	.	TRBJ1-6	CASSLYSDKTSPLHF
TRBV7-2	.	.	TRBJ2-5	CATNGAAYQETQYF
TRBV11-2	many	.	TRBJ1-5	CASSLVGDQPQHF
TRBV4-2	.	.	TRBJ1-3	CASNTGNTIYF
TRBV30	few	TRBD1	TRBJ2-2	CAWRGQGTGELFF
TRBV28	few	TRBD1	TRBJ1-4	CASSWDSSVVSEKLFF
TRBV6-5	.	.	TRBJ2-2	CASSTRLGVTGELFF
TRBV5-1	many	.	TRBJ1-2	CASSLGNNNGYTF
TRBV11-2	many	.	TRBJ1-3	CASVIRGESSGNTIYF
TRBV20-1	many	TRBD2	TRBJ2-5	CSARAARTSFLYF
TRBV2	many	.	TRBJ1-1	CASIRQPNTEAFF
TRBV11-2	many	.	TRBJ2-2	CASSLERGTGELFF
TRBV7-9	many	.	TRBJ1-1	CASTSHHGGGEVMNTEAFF
TRBV7-9	few	.	TRBJ2-1	CASSLPGTEQFF
TRBV6-1	many	.	TRBJ1-6	CASSGETETDVLHF